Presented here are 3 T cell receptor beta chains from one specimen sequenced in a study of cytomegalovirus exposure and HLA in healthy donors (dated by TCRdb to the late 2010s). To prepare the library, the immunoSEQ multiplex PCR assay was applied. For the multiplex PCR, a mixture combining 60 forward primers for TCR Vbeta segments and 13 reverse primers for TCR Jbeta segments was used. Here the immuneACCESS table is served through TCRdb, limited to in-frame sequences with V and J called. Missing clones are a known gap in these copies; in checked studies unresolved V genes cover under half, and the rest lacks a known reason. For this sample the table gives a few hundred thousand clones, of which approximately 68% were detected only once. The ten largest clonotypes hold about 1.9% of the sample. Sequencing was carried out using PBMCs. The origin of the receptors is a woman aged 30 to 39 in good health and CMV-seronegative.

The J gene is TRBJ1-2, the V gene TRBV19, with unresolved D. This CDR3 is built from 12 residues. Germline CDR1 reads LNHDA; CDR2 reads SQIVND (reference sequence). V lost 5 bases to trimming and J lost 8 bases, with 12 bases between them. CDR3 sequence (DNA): TGTGCCAGTAGTCCTCTGGAGGCGGGCTACACCTTC. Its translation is CASSPLEAGYTF. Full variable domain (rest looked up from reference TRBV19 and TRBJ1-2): DGGITQSPKYLFRKEGQNVTLSCEQNLNHDAMYWYRQDPGQGLRLIYYSQIVNDFQKGDIAEGYSVSREKKESFPLTVTSAQKNPTAFYLCASSPLEAGYTFGSGTRLTVV.

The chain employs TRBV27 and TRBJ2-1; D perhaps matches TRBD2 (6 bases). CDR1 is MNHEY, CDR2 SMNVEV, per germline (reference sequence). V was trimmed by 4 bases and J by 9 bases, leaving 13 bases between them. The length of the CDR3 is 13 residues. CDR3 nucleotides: TGTGCCAGCAGTTCTGGCGGGAAGGGTGAGCAGTTCTTC. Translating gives CASSSGGKGEQFF.

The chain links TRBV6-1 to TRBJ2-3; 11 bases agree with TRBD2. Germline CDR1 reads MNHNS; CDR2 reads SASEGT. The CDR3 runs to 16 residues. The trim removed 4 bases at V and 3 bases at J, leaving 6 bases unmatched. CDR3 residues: CASSGLLAGVTDTQYF. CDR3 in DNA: TGTGCCAGCAGTGGGCTACTAGCGGGAGTAACAGATACGCAGTATTTT.